The 24 T cell receptor beta chains given below trace back to one sample, sequenced in a study of T cell responses to AZD1222 COVID-19 vaccine. Assay used: immunoSEQ multiplex PCR; TCRdb lists only in-frame clones, some missing. There are some 90,000 clones in the sample; nearly 90% occur only once, and 1.5% lies in the top ten. Here the sequenced sample was peripheral blood, taken on day 0 of AZD1222 vaccination. Receptors originate from an adult in good health.

This clone was detected once. The V and J genes are TRBV5-6 and TRBJ2-1, with D hard to call. Trimming pared 1 base from V and 4 bases from J, leaving 12 bases between. CDR1 and CDR2 (germline): SGHDT, YYEEEE. This CDR3 has 15 residues. In nucleotides, the CDR3 is TGTGCCAGCAGCTTGTATACGGGCAGTTACAATGAGCAGTTCTTC. This codes for CASSLYTGSYNEQFF. Variable domain in full (rest from reference TRBV5-6 and TRBJ2-1): DAGVTQSPTHLIKTRGQQVTLRCSPKSGHDTVSWYQQALGQGPQFIFQYYEEEERQRGNFPDRFSGHQFPNYSSELNVNALLLGDSALYLCASSLYTGSYNEQFFGPGTRLTVL.

This chain connects TRBV29-1 to TRBJ1-2; D possibly corresponds to TRBD1 (5 bases). This CDR3 contains 12 residues. Trimming left V 7 bases short and J 4 bases short, with 13 bases between. Germline V gene lookup returns CDR1 SQVTM and CDR2 ANQGSEA. For the CDR3, the DNA is TGCAGCGCCCTGGGGCAGCTCTATGGCTACACCTTC. It translates to CSALGQLYGYTF. The complete variable domain, with remaining parts taken from reference TRBV29-1 and TRBJ1-2, reads SAVISQKPSRDICQRGTSLTIQCQVDSQVTMMFWYRQQPGQSLTLIATANQGSEATYESGFVIDKFPISRPNLTFSTLTVSNMSPEDSSIYLCSALGQLYGYTFGSGTRLTVV.

For the CDR3, the DNA is TGTGCCAGCAGCCCGGGGGACAGGGAGGGTCCCCTCCACTTT. Translated, it gives CASSPGDREGPLHF. This rearrangement joins TRBV11-2 to TRBJ1-6; 9 bases align to TRBD1. Germline lookup yields CDR1 SGHAT and CDR2 FQNNGV. After removal of 5 bases from V and 13 bases from J, the junction contained 9 bases not matched to a gene. The CDR3 has 14 residues.

J is TRBJ1-1 and V is TRBV18, with D possibly being TRBD1 (5 bases). This CDR3 has 15 residues. Trimming removed 4 bases at V and 0 bases at J, with 12 bases between. Germline V gene sequence: CDR1 KGHSH, CDR2 LQKENI. The CDR3: CASSRDLWLNTEAFF. The CDR3 bases are TGTGCCAGCTCACGGGACCTCTGGCTGAACACTGAAGCTTTCTTT.

The CDR3 DNA reads as TGTGCCAGCAGTGAAGGGGTCTGGTATAGCAATCAGCCCCAGCATTTT. Protein: CASSEGVWYSNQPQHF. J is TRBJ1-5 and V is TRBV28, with a possible D match to TRBD1 (5 bases). Germline assignment: CDR1 MDHEN and CDR2 SYDVKM. Trimming pared 5 bases from V and 0 bases from J, leaving 14 bases between. This CDR3 region has 16 residues.

V and J are TRBV5-5 and TRBJ2-3, with D uncertain. Germline CDR1 is SGHKS and CDR2 is YYEKEE (reference sequence). V dropped 0 bases and J dropped 3 bases, with 14 bases sitting between them. There are 16 residues in the CDR3. CDR3 loop: CASSLAEGPPTDTQYF. CDR3 DNA: TGTGCCAGCAGCTTGGCCGAAGGCCCACCGACAGATACGCAGTATTTT.

The chain recombines TRBV28 with TRBJ1-5; D gene unclear. Germline values: CDR1 MDHEN, CDR2 SYDVKM. This CDR3 has 12 amino acids. Trimming removed 2 bases from V and 5 bases from J, with 4 bases in between. The CDR3 loop is CASSLMHQPQHF. As DNA, the CDR3 is TGTGCCAGCAGTTTAATGCATCAGCCCCAGCATTTT.

The rearrangement links TRBV19 to TRBJ2-1, with 8 bases aligning to TRBD2. The germline gives CDR1 LNHDA, CDR2 SQIVND (reference sequence). With V trimmed by 7 bases and J by 0 bases, 2 bases remained unmatched. CDR3 size: 14 residues. The CDR3 region has the DNA TGTGCCAGTAAACTAGCGGTCTCCTACAATGAGCAGTTCTTC. Encoded protein: CASKLAVSYNEQFF.

The rearrangement joins TRBV2 to TRBJ1-5, with TRBD1 matching over 7 bases. CDR1 and CDR2 (germline): SNHLY, FYNNEI. This CDR3 comprises 15 residues. V shed 6 bases and J 2 bases; nucleotides not matched to a gene: 7. The CDR3 nucleotides are TGTGCCAGCAGCCAGGGGGTAAAGCGCAATCAGCCCCAGCATTTT. It codes for CASSQGVKRNQPQHF.

The rearrangement joins TRBV27 to TRBJ1-1; 8 bases align to TRBD1. This CDR3 has 16 residues. V lost 8 bases to trimming and J lost 3 bases; unmatched junction nucleotides: 14. The germline gives CDR1 MNHEY, CDR2 SMNVEV (reference sequence). The DNA of the CDR3 is TGTGCCAGCGGAACAAAGGGCAGGGGGCGGGACACTGAAGCTTTCTTT. It is translated as CASGTKGRGRDTEAFF.

The chain has TRBV7-2 and TRBJ1-5, with D perhaps TRBD1 (5 bases). CDR3 length: 15 amino acids. V gave up 5 bases and J gave up 6 bases, with 17 bases separating them. Germline CDR1 SGHTA, CDR2 FQGNSA. The CDR3 bases are TGTGCCAGCAGCGTGAGGGTGGGGAGGGGTCAGCCCCAGCATTTT. Amino acid sequence: CASSVRVGRGQPQHF.

The gene calls are TRBV11-2 and TRBJ1-5, with D perhaps matching TRBD1 (5 bases). V was shortened by 0 bases and J by 2 bases, with 8 bases between the two germline ends. The germline V gene has CDR1 SGHAT and CDR2 FQNNGV. The CDR3 is 15 residues long. CDR3 region: CASSLEGVGNQPQHF. The CDR3 DNA reads TGTGCCAGCAGCTTAGAGGGGGTCGGCAATCAGCCCCAGCATTTT.

V is TRBV13 and J is TRBJ2-1; D unclear. Germline V gene data show CDR1 as PRHDT and CDR2 as FYEKMQ (reference sequence). Trimming took off 3 bases at V and 2 bases at J, with 8 bases between the two ends. This CDR3 region has 14 residues. The CDR3 region has the DNA TGTGCCAGCAGCTTTCGTCAGGCCTACAATGAGCAGTTCTTC. Its protein is CASSFRQAYNEQFF.

This clone was detected a few times. V is TRBV19 and J is TRBJ1-2; 7 bases fit TRBD1. The germline CDR1 and CDR2 sequences are LNHDA and SQIVND (reference sequence). Trimming cost V 6 bases and J 8 bases; bases outside gene matches: 9. This CDR3 comprises 13 residues. In DNA, the CDR3 is TGTGCCAGTAGGAATCAGGGGGTCGAAGGCTACACCTTC. Translated, it gives CASRNQGVEGYTF. Variable domain in full (rest from reference TRBV19 and TRBJ1-2): DGGITQSPKYLFRKEGQNVTLSCEQNLNHDAMYWYRQDPGQGLRLIYYSQIVNDFQKGDIAEGYSVSREKKESFPLTVTSAQKNPTAFYLCASRNQGVEGYTFGSGTRLTVV.

The chain couples TRBV2 to TRBJ1-1; 7 positions agree with TRBD1. V lost 3 bases, J lost 1 base, and 2 bases stayed unmatched. CDR3 length: 14 residues. Germline-derived CDR1 and CDR2 are SNHLY and FYNNEI. Here the CDR3 reads CASSERDRNTEAFF. CDR3 coding DNA: TGTGCCAGCAGTGAGAGGGACAGGAACACTGAAGCTTTCTTT.

The chain couples TRBV19 to TRBJ1-4, with 9 positions matching TRBD1. The CDR3 totals 14 residues. CDR1 LNHDA and CDR2 SQIVND come from the germline V gene (reference sequence). V shed 8 bases, J shed 6 bases, and the junction held 7 bases outside the gene matches. Here the CDR3 reads CASLRTGVDEKLFF. The CDR3 DNA reads TGTGCCAGTCTGAGGACAGGGGTGGATGAAAAACTGTTTTTT.

J is TRBJ1-1 and V is TRBV7-9; D unclear. This CDR3 comprises 13 residues. Trimming took off 1 base at V and 0 bases at J, with 3 bases between the two ends. Germline-derived CDR1 and CDR2 are SEHNR and FQNEAQ (reference sequence). CDR3 loop: CASSLEMNTEAFF. The CDR3 DNA follows: TGTGCCAGCAGCTTAGAGATGAACACTGAAGCTTTCTTT.

This clone was detected a few times. V is TRBV4-3 and J is TRBJ1-5; D remains unclear. Germline assignment: CDR1 LGHNA and CDR2 YSLEER. V was cut by 1 base and J by 6 bases, with 19 bases left in between. The CDR3 is made up of 17 amino acids. This CDR3 is CASSQVRGSTTGQPQHF. The CDR3 DNA follows: TGCGCCAGCAGCCAAGTAAGAGGGTCAACAACGGGTCAGCCCCAGCATTTT.

The chain has TRBV15 and TRBJ2-5; D remains ambiguous. V dropped 0 bases and J dropped 1 base, with 9 bases sitting between them. There are 15 residues in the CDR3. CDR1 and CDR2 from the germline V gene are LNHNV and YYDKDF (reference sequence). The CDR3 nucleotides read TGTGCCACCAGCAGAGATTTAGCTACCCAAGAGACCCAGTACTTC. This translates into CATSRDLATQETQYF.

The V gene is TRBV4-1, the J gene TRBJ1-1; 8 bases align to TRBD1. Per germline, CDR1 MGHRA and CDR2 YSYEKL. The CDR3 contains 15 residues. Trimming cost V 1 base and J 11 bases; bases outside gene matches: 12. The chain's CDR3 is CASSQGQGPELNAFF. The CDR3 DNA follows: TGCGCCAGCAGCCAAGGACAGGGGCCCGAACTGAACGCTTTCTTT.

The rearrangement uses TRBV19 and TRBJ1-5; a weak D match, TRBD1 (5 bases). Germline-derived CDR1 and CDR2 are LNHDA and SQIVND (reference sequence). The CDR3 is 14 residues long. V lost 7 bases and J 2 bases, leaving 12 bases between the germline ends. CDR3 protein: CASKMGGGNQPQHF. In DNA form, the CDR3 reads TGTGCCAGTAAAATGGGGGGGGGCAATCAGCCCCAGCATTTT.

This rearrangement joins TRBV5-1 to TRBJ2-2; possible D gene TRBD1, 5 bases. The length of the CDR3 is 15 residues. Deletions cut 2 bases from V and 0 bases from J, with 8 bases between. Germline CDR1 SGHRS, CDR2 YFSETQ. CDR3 sequence: CASSLRTPNTGELFF. CDR3 DNA: TGCGCCAGCAGCTTAAGGACACCGAACACCGGGGAGCTGTTTTTT.

The chain uses TRBV19 and TRBJ2-3; D is uncertain. Germline assignment: CDR1 LNHDA and CDR2 SQIVND (reference sequence). Trimming removed 6 bases at V and 1 base at J, with 8 bases between. The CDR3 sequence is 13 residues long. The CDR3 loop reads CASSVWGTDTQYF. CDR3 nucleotides: TGTGCCAGTAGCGTATGGGGCACAGATACGCAGTATTTT.

In this sample, this clone turned up once. This chain uses TRBV6-2 or TRBV6-3 with TRBJ1-5; D remains ambiguous. Trimming removed 2 bases at V and 1 base at J, with 3 bases between. The CDR3 runs 13 residues. Germline V CDR1 and CDR2: MNHEY, SVGEGT. The CDR3 spells CASSYQSNQPQHF. The CDR3 DNA follows: TGTGCCAGCAGTTACCAAAGCAATCAGCCCCAGCATTTT.